Detailed here is one T cell receptor beta chain. This record comes from a study of blood T cell repertoires in COVID-19. Some clones are missing from TCRdb's copy, which holds only in-frame ones; the method was immunoSEQ multiplex PCR. The sample has tens of thousands of clones; about 76% are singletons. Looked up from germline, CDR1 is GTSNPN and CDR2 is SVGIG (reference sequence). The CDR3 spans 16 residues. V was cut by 3 bases and J by 4 bases, with 16 bases left in between. Input material: peripheral blood. The V call is TRBV30, the J call TRBJ1-6; tentative D call: TRBD1 (6 bases). The origin of this receptor is a human donor in a cohort sampled during active COVID-19. The CDR3 coding sequence is TGTGCCTGGAGCCATGACAGGCTTCAGTATAATTCACCCCTCCACTTT. Protein: CAWSHDRLQYNSPLHF.